This T cell receptor (beta chain) is from a study of spatial heterogeneity in lung cancer. For the study at large: A total of over 70 untreated early-stage non-small cell lung cancer patients served as donors. Available PBMC from follow-up, collected a median of roughly 26 months after resection, underwent sequencing.

This CDR3 is 15 amino acids long. The V end lost 7 bases, the J end lost 3 bases, and 16 bases lay between the germline ends. Individual TCR cDNA molecules each bore their own unique molecular identifier. TCRdb re-derived calls from the 5' RACE reads in MiXCR, one entry per CDR3 protein. The table lists 110,000 or so distinct CDR3 sequences, 11% of them singletons. This sample's time point: blood at routine non-recurrence follow-up after resection. Unsorted whole RNA from tumor, nontumor lung or frozen PBMC underwent sequencing. The chain combines TRBV12-3 or TRBV12-4 with TRBJ1-5; D is undetermined. Specimen: PBMCs, collected at follow-up. The origin of this receptor is a female donor with early-stage non-small cell lung cancer. The CDR3 protein is CASTIGRLPNQPQHF. CDR3 nucleotides: TGTGCCAGCACCATAGGGAGACTTCCCAATCAGCCCCAGCATTTT.